This T cell receptor (beta chain) comes out of a study of blood T cell repertoires in COVID-19. Background on the study: Sites in the United States, Italy and Spain provided acute and convalescent COVID-19 samples. Sources were T cells, B-cell-depleted T cells, or PBMCs; the material itself was cDNA or gDNA.

In the original processing: Scientists estimated how many nucleated cells there were by amplifying reference gene primers. The table came from immunoSEQ multiplex PCR; TCRdb's copy has only in-frame clones and leaves some out. V, J and clone size are those of that table, while D and trimming were read from the DNA. Of 400,000 to 550,000 clones listed, approximately 90% are singletons. The germline V gene has CDR1 LGHDT and CDR2 YNNKEL (reference sequence). The CDR3 is made up of 16 amino acids. V shed 2 bases, J shed 2 bases, and the junction held 5 bases outside the gene matches. The chain uses TRBV3-1 (or the pseudogene TRBV3-2) and TRBJ2-7; TRBD2 matches at 11 bases. The receptor was isolated from a woman aged 25-40 years with acute or convalescent COVID-19. The sequencing input was peripheral blood. This CDR3 reads CASSQTGTSGTYEQYF. In nucleotides, the CDR3 is TGTGCCAGCAGCCAAACCGGGACTAGCGGTACCTACGAGCAGTACTTC.